This TCR beta chain was recorded in a study of blood T cell repertoires in COVID-19. Study summary: Italy, Spain and the United States were the sources of the convalescent and acute COVID-19 samples.

Germline CDR1 reads LGHDT; CDR2 reads YNNKEL (reference sequence). This CDR3 is 16 amino acids long. V gave up 4 bases and J gave up 4 bases, with 16 bases separating them. Sequencing used immunoSEQ multiplex PCR; TCRdb keeps in-frame clones, though not all of them. The profile shows 140,000 or so clones, 60% to 85% of them singletons. The sequence derives from a man in his forties or fifties with acute or convalescent COVID-19. This chain links TRBV3-1 (or the pseudogene TRBV3-2) with TRBJ2-2, with D maybe TRBD2 (7 bases). Sequencing used peripheral blood. The CDR3 here is CASSLPGGRSTGELFF. CDR3 nucleotide sequence: TGTGCCAGCAGCCTCCCGGGGGGCCGTAGCACCGGGGAGCTGTTTTTT.